The present TCR beta chain was sequenced within a study of cytomegalovirus exposure and HLA in healthy donors. At the level of the study: Of fewer than 450 genotyped donors, about 80% clustered with self-reported Caucasian donors.

The CDR3 has 15 residues. The ends lost 5 bases at V and 6 bases at J; junction bases unmatched: 9. Germline-derived CDR1 and CDR2 are SEHNR and FQNEAQ (reference sequence). In the PCR, 60 Vbeta and 13 Jbeta primers were used. Generated by immunoSEQ multiplex PCR, the TCRdb table keeps only in-frame clones and is missing some. The sample lists about 160,000 clones, around 80% occurring once. The sample was PBMCs. The clonotype originates from a middle-aged man in good health and CMV-seronegative. The chain links TRBV7-9 to TRBJ1-2, with TRBD1 matching over 10 bases. This CDR3 is CASSDRGREGNGYTF. The CDR3 DNA is TGTGCCAGCAGCGACAGGGGGCGGGAGGGGAATGGCTACACCTTC.